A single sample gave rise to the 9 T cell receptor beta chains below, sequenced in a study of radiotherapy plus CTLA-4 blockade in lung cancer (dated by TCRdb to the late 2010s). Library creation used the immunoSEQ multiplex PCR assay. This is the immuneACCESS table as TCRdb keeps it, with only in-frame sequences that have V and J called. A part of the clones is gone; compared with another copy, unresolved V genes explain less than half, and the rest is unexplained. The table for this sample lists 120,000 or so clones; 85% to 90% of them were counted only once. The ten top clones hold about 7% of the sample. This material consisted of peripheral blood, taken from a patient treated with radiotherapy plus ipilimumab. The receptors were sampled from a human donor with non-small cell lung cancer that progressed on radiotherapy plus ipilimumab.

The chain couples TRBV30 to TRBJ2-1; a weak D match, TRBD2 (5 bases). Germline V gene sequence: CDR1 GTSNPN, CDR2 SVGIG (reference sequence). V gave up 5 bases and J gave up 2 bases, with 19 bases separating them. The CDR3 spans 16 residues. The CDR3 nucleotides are TGTGCCTGGGGGAAAGGTTCTAGCTACCCCTACAATGAGCAGTTCTTC. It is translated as CAWGKGSSYPYNEQFF. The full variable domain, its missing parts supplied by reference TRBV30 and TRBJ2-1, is SQTIHQWPATLVQPVGSPLSLECTVEGTSNPNLYWYRQAAGRGLQLLFYSVGIGQISSEVPQNLSASRPQDRQFILSSKKLLLSDSGFYLCAWGKGSSYPYNEQFFGPGTRLTVL.

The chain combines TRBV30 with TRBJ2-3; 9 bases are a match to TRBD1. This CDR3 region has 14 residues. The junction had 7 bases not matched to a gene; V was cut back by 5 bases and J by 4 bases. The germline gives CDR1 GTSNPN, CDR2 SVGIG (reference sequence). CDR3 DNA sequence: TGTGCCTGGTCCAGGACAGGGGCTGCAGATACGCAGTATTTT. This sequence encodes CAWSRTGAADTQYF.

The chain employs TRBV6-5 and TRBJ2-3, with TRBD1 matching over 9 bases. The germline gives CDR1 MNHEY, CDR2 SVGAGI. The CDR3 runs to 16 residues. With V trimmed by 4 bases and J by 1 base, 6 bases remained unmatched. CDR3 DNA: TGTGCCAGCAGTTTCGTGGACAGGGGAGGCACAGATACGCAGTATTTT. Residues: CASSFVDRGGTDTQYF.

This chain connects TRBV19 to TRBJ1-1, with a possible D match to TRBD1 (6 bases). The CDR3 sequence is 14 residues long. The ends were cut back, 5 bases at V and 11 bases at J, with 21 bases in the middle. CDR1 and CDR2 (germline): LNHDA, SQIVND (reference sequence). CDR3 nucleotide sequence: TGTGCCAGTAGTTTTGGGCCACAGGGTACGAAGGCTTTCTTT. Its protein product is CASSFGPQGTKAFF.

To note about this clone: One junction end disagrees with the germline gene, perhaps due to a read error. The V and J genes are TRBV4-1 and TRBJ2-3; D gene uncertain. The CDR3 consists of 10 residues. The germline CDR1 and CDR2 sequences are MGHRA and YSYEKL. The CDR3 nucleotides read TGCGCCAGCAGCCGAGATGCGCAGTATTTT. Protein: CASSRDAQYF.

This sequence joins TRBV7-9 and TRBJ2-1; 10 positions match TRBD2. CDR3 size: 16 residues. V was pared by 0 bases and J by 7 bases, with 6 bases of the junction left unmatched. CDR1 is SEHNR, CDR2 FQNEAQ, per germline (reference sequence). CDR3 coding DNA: TGTGCCAGCAGCTTAGCTCTAGCGGGAGCGAAAAATGAGCAGTTCTTC. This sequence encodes CASSLALAGAKNEQFF.

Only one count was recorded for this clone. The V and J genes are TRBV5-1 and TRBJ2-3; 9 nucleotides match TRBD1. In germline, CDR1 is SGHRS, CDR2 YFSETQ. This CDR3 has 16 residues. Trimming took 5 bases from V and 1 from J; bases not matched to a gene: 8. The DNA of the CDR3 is TGCGCCAGCAGGCAACAGGGGGCATTGGGCACAGATACGCAGTATTTT. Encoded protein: CASRQQGALGTDTQYF.

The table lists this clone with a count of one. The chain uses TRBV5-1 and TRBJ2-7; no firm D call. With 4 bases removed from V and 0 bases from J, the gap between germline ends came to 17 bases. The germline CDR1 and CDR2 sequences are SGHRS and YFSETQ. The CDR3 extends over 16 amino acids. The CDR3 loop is CASSRLSPRSSYEQYF. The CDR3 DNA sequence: TGCGCCAGCAGCCGTCTATCGCCGAGGAGCTCCTACGAGCAGTACTTC.

CDR3 in amino acids: CASSPRGFGGYTF. The CDR3 nucleotides read TGTGCCAGCAGCCCGAGAGGGTTTGGTGGCTACACCTTC. V and J are TRBV9 and TRBJ1-2; D is unresolved. CDR1 and CDR2 (germline): SGDLS, YYNGEE. V gave up 4 bases and J gave up 7 bases, with 14 bases separating them. This CDR3 region has 13 residues.